The 25 T cell receptor beta chains given below trace back to one sample, sequenced in a study of response to subunit inactivated influenza vaccine. TCRdb fed the RT-PCR reads into MiXCR, producing one record per CDR3 protein. The sample has around 580,000 distinct CDR3 sequences; 14% are singletons. The material was PBMCs from blood, obtained 11 to 12 days after vaccination. The receptors were gathered from a man aged 50 to 60 who received an inactivated influenza vaccine.

The V gene is TRBV2, the J gene TRBJ1-1, with D tentatively TRBD1 (5 bases). CDR1 SNHLY and CDR2 FYNNEI come from the germline V gene. The ends were cut back, 9 bases at V and 3 bases at J, with 14 bases in the middle. The CDR3 extends over 13 amino acids. DNA of the CDR3: TGTGCCAGGACCGGGCAGGGAGACACTGAAGCTTTCTTT. It translates to CARTGQGDTEAFF.

This clonotype was detected a few times. V and J are TRBV15 and TRBJ2-1; tentatively, D is TRBD1 (5 bases). Trimming cost V 3 bases and J 4 bases, with 7 bases left between them. The CDR3 totals 13 residues. Germline V CDR1 and CDR2: LNHNV, YYDKDF (reference sequence). The CDR3 DNA sequence: TGTGCCACCAGCAGGACAGATTACAATGAGCAGTTCTTC. Its protein is CATSRTDYNEQFF.

A few counts support this clonotype. The rearrangement joins TRBV7-9 to TRBJ1-1; D gene uncertain. Trimming removed 3 bases at V and 2 bases at J, with 10 bases between. The germline CDR1 and CDR2 sequences are SEHNR and FQNEAQ (reference sequence). The CDR3 is 14 residues long. The CDR3 DNA follows: TGTGCCAGCAGCTTCCCAGGAATAAACACTGAAGCTTTCTTT. As protein: CASSFPGINTEAFF.

A single count supports this clonotype. The V gene is TRBV7-2, the J gene TRBJ1-3; a weak D match, TRBD1 (5 bases). V lost 5 bases to trimming and J lost 1 base, with 18 bases between them. There are 17 residues in the CDR3. The V gene's germline CDR1 is SGHTA and CDR2 FQGNSA. The CDR3 reads CASSPYPGQMSGNTIYF. DNA of the CDR3: TGTGCCAGCAGCCCCTACCCCGGACAAATGTCTGGAAACACCATATATTTT.

This clonotype was picked up many times. This chain's CDR3 is CSARGQGGTGELFF. The CDR3 bases are TGCAGTGCTAGAGGACAGGGAGGGACCGGGGAGCTGTTTTTT. V usage is TRBV20-1 and J usage is TRBJ2-2; D may be TRBD1 or TRBD2 (7 bases each). CDR1 and CDR2 from the germline V gene are DFQATT and SNEGSKA (reference sequence). Trimming left V 1 base short and J 5 bases short, with 11 bases between. The CDR3 consists of 14 residues.

This clonotype was recorded a few times. V and J are TRBV6-1 and TRBJ2-1; 14 bases are shared with TRBD2. In germline, CDR1 is MNHNS, CDR2 SASEGT. The CDR3 contains 16 residues. J lost 3 bases, V lost 4 bases, and 2 bases had no gene match. The CDR3 loop is CASSGLAGGGYNEQFF. CDR3 coding DNA: TGTGCCAGCAGTGGACTAGCGGGAGGGGGCTACAATGAGCAGTTCTTC.

The CDR3 protein is CASRSTGKKYEQYF. The CDR3 region has the DNA TGTGCCAGCAGATCGACAGGGAAAAAGTACGAGCAGTACTTC. The chain employs TRBV5-6 and TRBJ2-7, with TRBD1 matching over 7 bases. In germline, CDR1 is SGHDT, CDR2 YYEEEE. Losses at the gene ends were 5 bases for V and 4 bases for J; bases not matched to a gene: 9. The CDR3 runs 14 residues.

At least ten counts were recorded for this clonotype. The CDR3, as DNA: TGTGCCAGCAGCCAGCCCTCAACAGGGGTGGAGACCCAGTACTTC. Protein: CASSQPSTGVETQYF. This chain uses TRBV3-1 with TRBJ2-5; 7 bases are shared with TRBD1. This CDR3 comprises 15 residues. Trimming cost V 3 bases and J 5 bases; bases outside gene matches: 9. From germline, CDR1 is LGHDT and CDR2 YNNKEL (reference sequence).

This clonotype was seen more than once but under ten times. The V and J genes are TRBV6-2 or TRBV6-3 and TRBJ2-7, with a weak D call TRBD1 (5 bases). Trimming took off 2 bases at V and 3 bases at J, with 8 bases between the two ends. Germline loops: CDR1 MNHEY, CDR2 SVGEGT. The CDR3 totals 13 residues. CDR3 sequence: CASSYRQSYEQYF. The CDR3 DNA follows: TGTGCCAGCAGTTACCGACAGAGCTACGAGCAGTACTTC.

This clonotype was recorded many times. The chain joins TRBV10-3 to TRBJ1-6; possibly TRBD1 for D (5 bases). The CDR3 length is 14 residues. Germline V gene lookup returns CDR1 ENHRY and CDR2 SYGVKD. Between the trimmed V and J ends, which lost 3 bases and 7 bases, there was a span of 10 bases. The CDR3 protein is CAISDPPGNSPLHF. The DNA for the CDR3 is TGTGCCATCAGTGATCCGCCAGGGAATTCACCCCTCCACTTT.

This clonotype was seen a handful of times. This chain joins TRBV5-5 and TRBJ2-1, with 7 positions matching TRBD1. There are 15 residues in the CDR3. The J segment lost 8 bases and the V segment lost 4 bases, leaving 12 bases of the junction unmatched. The germline CDR1 and CDR2 sequences are SGHKS and YYEKEE (reference sequence). The CDR3 is CASSGMGTVAHEQFF. The DNA for the CDR3 is TGTGCCAGCAGCGGAATGGGGACAGTCGCCCATGAGCAGTTCTTC.

This clonotype was found a few times. This rearrangement joins TRBV29-1 to TRBJ1-1, with a possible D match to TRBD1 (5 bases). The CDR3 consists of 13 residues. Germline V CDR1 and CDR2: SQVTM, ANQGSEA. V lost 6 bases, J lost 4 bases, and 15 bases lay in between. CDR3: CSVSRQKFTEAFF. The CDR3 bases are TGCAGCGTCTCGAGACAGAAATTCACTGAAGCTTTCTTT.

The J gene is TRBJ2-6, the V gene TRBV18; D is perhaps TRBD1 (6 bases). CDR3 length: 16 residues. Per germline, CDR1 KGHSH and CDR2 LQKENI. The ends were cut back, 0 bases at V and 4 bases at J, with 10 bases in the middle. The DNA of the CDR3 is TGTGCCAGCTCACCACCGAGGGGGAAAGGGGCCAACGTCCTGACTTTC. Translation gives CASSPPRGKGANVLTF.

This clonotype was recorded a few times. The gene calls are TRBV6-1 and TRBJ1-5; no clear D. V was trimmed by 11 bases and J by 4 bases, leaving 18 bases between them. The CDR3 covers 14 residues. CDR1 is MNHNS and CDR2 is SASEGT in the germline V gene. In DNA form, the CDR3 reads TGTGCCTCTTTCGGCAGGTGGACGAATCAGCCCCAGCATTTT. It translates to CASFGRWTNQPQHF.

This clonotype appeared many times. The rearrangement joins TRBV7-2 to TRBJ2-3; D possibly corresponds to TRBD2 (5 bases). This CDR3 has 15 amino acids. V lost 5 bases to trimming and J lost 1 base, with 13 bases between them. Germline CDR1 reads SGHTA; CDR2 reads FQGNSA. In DNA, the CDR3 is TGTGCCAGCAGCCCCTCGGCGCGGGGCACAGATACGCAGTATTTT. Its protein is CASSPSARGTDTQYF.

This clonotype was seen a few times. The chain couples TRBV20-1 to TRBJ2-5; 8 nucleotides match TRBD2. The germline CDR1 and CDR2 sequences are DFQATT and SNEGSKA (reference sequence). The ends lost 5 bases at V and 5 bases at J; junction bases unmatched: 13. The CDR3 contains 15 residues. The CDR3 sequence is CSAWTFGRAGETQYF. Here the CDR3 DNA reads TGCAGTGCTTGGACATTCGGGAGGGCAGGGGAGACCCAGTACTTC.

The table lists this clonotype with a few counts. The genes are TRBV20-1 and TRBJ2-7; TRBD2 matches 12 bases. Germline values: CDR1 DFQATT, CDR2 SNEGSKA (reference sequence). This CDR3 comprises 14 residues. V dropped 0 bases and J dropped 6; count of bases not matched to a gene: 3. The chain's CDR3 is CSARDPSGRGEQYF. The CDR3 DNA reads as TGCAGTGCTAGAGATCCTAGCGGGAGGGGCGAGCAGTACTTC.

CDR3 DNA sequence: TGTGCCAGCAGTTACCAACGGACGGGTTACAATGAGCAGTTCTTC. This translates into CASSYQRTGYNEQFF. The chain couples TRBV6-5 to TRBJ2-1; D gene uncertain. The CDR3 is 15 residues long. Germline values: CDR1 MNHEY, CDR2 SVGAGI. V was pared by 2 bases and J by 4 bases, with 12 bases between.

This clonotype was picked up many times. The CDR3 here is CASSFGQNTEAFF. The CDR3, as DNA: TGTGCCAGCAGTTTCGGACAGAACACTGAAGCTTTCTTT. V gene TRBV12-3 or TRBV12-4 combines with J gene TRBJ1-1; D possibly corresponds to TRBD1 (5 bases). The CDR3 has 13 residues. Trimming took off 3 bases at V and 1 base at J, with 6 bases between the two ends.

This clonotype rates as medium-sized. CDR3 region: CASSLALAGGNTDTQYF. The CDR3 DNA reads as TGTGCCAGCAGCTTAGCGTTAGCGGGGGGAAACACAGATACGCAGTATTTT. The rearrangement links TRBV7-8 to TRBJ2-3; 10 bases are a match to TRBD2. The CDR3 is 17 residues long. Trimming took 0 bases from V and 2 from J; bases not matched to a gene: 5. From germline, CDR1 is SGHVS and CDR2 FQNEAQ.

This clonotype was observed a handful of times. The J gene is TRBJ2-3, the V gene TRBV10-3; 7 bases agree with TRBD2. Germline CDR1 reads ENHRY; CDR2 reads SYGVKD. There are 15 residues in the CDR3. V shed 2 bases, J shed 4 bases, and the junction held 6 bases outside the gene matches. The CDR3 coding sequence is TGTGCCATCAGTGAGAATGGCCGGGGGGCAGATACGCAGTATTTT. Its translation is CAISENGRGADTQYF.

The genes are TRBV13 and TRBJ2-1; 7 bases are a match to TRBD1. This CDR3 contains 16 residues. Germline CDR1 and CDR2: PRHDT and FYEKMQ (reference sequence). Germline trimming cut 5 bases from V and 6 bases from J; bases unmatched to any gene: 13. The CDR3, as DNA: TGTGCCAGCAGCATCAAAAAGCACAGGGACAGCAATGAGCAGTTCTTC. It encodes CASSIKKHRDSNEQFF.

V and J are TRBV12-3 or TRBV12-4 and TRBJ2-1, with D possibly matching TRBD2 (6 bases). This CDR3 is 16 amino acids long. V lost 5 bases and J 4 bases, leaving 18 bases between the germline ends. The CDR3 sequence is CASSPRAGLVYNEQFF. CDR3 coding DNA: TGTGCCAGCAGTCCTCGGGCGGGGCTCGTTTACAATGAGCAGTTCTTC.

This clonotype was picked up many times. The V and J genes are TRBV6-2 or TRBV6-3 and TRBJ1-5; no reliable D call. The V gene's germline CDR1 is MNHEY and CDR2 SVGEGT. Trimming shortened V by 2 bases and J by 2 bases, and 10 bases separated the two germline ends. There are 15 residues in the CDR3. The CDR3 sequence is CASSYTWGGNQPQHF. The DNA for the CDR3 is TGTGCCAGCAGTTACACGTGGGGTGGCAATCAGCCCCAGCATTTT.

The chain recombines TRBV10-2 with TRBJ2-5; no clear D. The CDR3 is made up of 14 amino acids. Germline assignment: CDR1 WSHSY and CDR2 SAAADI. V lost 3 bases, J lost 1 base, and 9 bases lay in between. Here the CDR3 DNA reads TGCGCCAGCAGTGATAGGAGCCCCCAAGAGACCCAGTACTTC. As protein: CASSDRSPQETQYF.